This section outlines one T cell receptor (beta chain) sequence together with its context. The sample holds a few counts of this clonotype. No cognate antigen has been identified for it. No base quality values were provided; no much bigger clone lies one nucleotide off. The data were obtained in a study of CD8 T cells in ankylosing spondylitis (dated 2017 in TCRdb). Context from the whole study: The study set out to find disease-linked TCR variants by profiling T cell receptor beta repertoires in ankylosing spondylitis patients and healthy donors. The full study cohort was made up of about two dozen ankylosing spondylitis patients and around 100 healthy donors. Peripheral blood was sampled, and synovial fluid was also collected from ankylosing spondylitis patients. General study outcomes and caveats: Some TCR beta motif variants had previously been reported in synovial fluid and blood of reactive arthritis patients, which suggested common disease-initiation mechanisms. According to the report, matched synovial fluid samples from ankylosing spondylitis patients were significantly enriched for the disease-linked clones. In peripheral blood, the disease-linked clones were found at relatively low frequencies and had a CD8+ phenotype. A TCR beta motif of eight highly homologous amino acid variants appeared characteristic of blood from ankylosing spondylitis patients.

Reads for this sample came from an Illumina HiSeq 2500. TCR beta libraries were prepared by quantitative 5'-RACE with molecular barcodes. The study's processing was this. A new computational method based on a probabilistic model of VDJ rearrangement was used to identify disease-linked TCR variants. TCRdb redid the processing of the public reads, applying fastp at Q25 and MiXCR, and retained in-frame beta chains. Every CDR3 protein is listed once, alongside the most common genes and DNA of its rows. V and J calls and clone size were set by TCRdb, not the authors. Recorded for this sample are just over 350,000 distinct CDR3 sequences; 20% to 25% of them occurred a single time. The leading ten clones occupy roughly 14% of the sample. Trimming removed 3 bases from V and 5 bases from J, leaving 15 bases between the germline ends. The CDR3 contains 14 residues, cysteine and phenylalanine counted. The read is trimmed to its CDR3 DNA, 42 bases read in frame from base 1. For CDR1 and CDR2, the germline V gene (reference sequence) lists DFQATT and SNEGSKA.

The chain uses TRBV20-1 and TRBJ2-3, and possibly TRBD2, on 6 matching bases. The origin of this receptor is a male donor with ankylosing spondylitis or in good health (not recorded which). The sample comprised blood, either unsorted or a sorted T cell fraction (not recorded which). The base sequence is TGCAGTGCTAGGGGAGGCGGGGCGCAAGATACGCAGTATTTT. Its protein reads: CSARGGGAQDTQYF.